This paragraph reports one T cell receptor (beta chain). The same CDR3 also results from other DNA sequences found in this sample. Treatment noted: some 20 received Ad26.COV2.S at low or high dose, single or two shots; about 5 received placebo; per-sample allocation not given. The study sampled participants on day 63 after the first vaccine or placebo injection. An Ad26 vector carrying the Wuhan-strain SARS-CoV-2 spike served as the vaccine. The entry originates in a study of Ad26.COV2.S vaccination and SARS-CoV-2 variants. Overall study context: Enrolled in COV1001, the donor was in the Ad26.COV2.S trial arm, which received the vaccine. Recipients of Ad26.COV2.S got it intramuscularly, once or twice 56 days apart.

Sequenced by immunoSEQ multiplex PCR; TCRdb stores in-frame clones only, minus some. The sample lists 300,000 to 500,000 clones, 75% to 90% occurring once. Trimming removed 6 bases from V and 0 bases from J, with 6 bases in between. The length of the CDR3 is 13 residues. CDR1 and CDR2 from the germline V gene are MNHEY and SVGAGI. The source of this sequence is a person aged 18-60 years who received the Ad26.COV2.S COVID-19 vaccine or a placebo. The chain uses TRBV6-5 and TRBJ1-3; no clear D gene. The input for sequencing was peripheral blood, taken in a trial of Ad26.COV2.S vaccine versus placebo. The CDR3 region has the DNA TGTGCCAGCAGGGGCGACTCTGGAAACACCATATATTTT. Translation gives CASRGDSGNTIYF.